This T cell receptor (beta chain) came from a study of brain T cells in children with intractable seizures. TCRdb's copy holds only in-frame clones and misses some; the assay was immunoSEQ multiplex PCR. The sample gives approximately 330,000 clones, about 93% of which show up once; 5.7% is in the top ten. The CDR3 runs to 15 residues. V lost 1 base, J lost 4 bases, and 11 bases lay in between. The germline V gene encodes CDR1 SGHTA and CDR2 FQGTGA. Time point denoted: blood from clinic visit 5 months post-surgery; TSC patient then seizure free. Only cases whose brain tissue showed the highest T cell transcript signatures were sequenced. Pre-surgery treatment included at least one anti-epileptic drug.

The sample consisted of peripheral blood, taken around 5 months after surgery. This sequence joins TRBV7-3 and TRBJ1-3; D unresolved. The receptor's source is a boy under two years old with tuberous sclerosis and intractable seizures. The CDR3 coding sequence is TGTGCCAGCAGCTTAAACTCCGAAGGCGGAAACACCATATATTTT. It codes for CASSLNSEGGNTIYF.